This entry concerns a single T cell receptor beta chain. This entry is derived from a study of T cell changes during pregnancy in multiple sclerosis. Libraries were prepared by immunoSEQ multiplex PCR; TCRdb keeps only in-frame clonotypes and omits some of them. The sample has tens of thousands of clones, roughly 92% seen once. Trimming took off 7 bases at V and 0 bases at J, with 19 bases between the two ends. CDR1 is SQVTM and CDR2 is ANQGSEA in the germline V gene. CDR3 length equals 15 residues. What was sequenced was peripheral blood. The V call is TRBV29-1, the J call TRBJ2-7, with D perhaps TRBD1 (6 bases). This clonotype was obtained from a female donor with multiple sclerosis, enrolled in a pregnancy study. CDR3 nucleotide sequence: TGCAGCGCTGCGGGCGAACAGGGATCCTCCTACGAGCAGTACTTC. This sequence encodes CSAAGEQGSSYEQYF.